These T cell receptor beta chains were read from a single sample in a study of OX40 agonist ivuxolimab in advanced cancers. Using immunoSEQ multiplex PCR, the repertoire was profiled, and TCRdb retains in-frame clones only, with some absent. The sample contains about 82,000 clones, 75% to 90% of which appear only once. Sequenced here: CD4+ or CD8+ T cells sorted from blood, sampled in a trial of the OX40 agonist ivuxolimab. The receptors were gathered from an adult with an advanced solid tumor such as melanoma, head and neck, liver or kidney cancer. Both conserved end residues are part of each CDR3. D genes are given only for firm matches. Size is stated for part of the rows, as once, few or many counts, or as a class when the clone is expanded.

V gene: TRBV6-6; clone size: once; D gene: TRBD1; J gene: TRBJ2-1; CDR3 length: 16; CDR3 DNA: TGTGCCAGCAGTTACCTCGACAGGGACCCCTACAATGAGCAGTTCTTC; CDR3 protein: CASSYLDRDPYNEQFF
V gene: TRBV14; clone size: .; D gene: .; J gene: TRBJ1-1; CDR3 length: 16; CDR3 DNA: TGTGCCAGCAGCCAAGAAGGGAGGGGTTTGAACACTGAAGCTTTCTTT; CDR3 protein: CASSQEGRGLNTEAFF
V gene: TRBV19; clone size: .; D gene: .; J gene: TRBJ2-2; CDR3 length: 11; CDR3 DNA: TGTGCCAGTAGTATAGTCGGGGAGCTGTTTTTT; CDR3 protein: CASSIVGELFF
V gene: TRBV5-6; clone size: .; D gene: .; J gene: TRBJ1-1; CDR3 length: 12; CDR3 DNA: TGTGCCAGTAGGAGACAGACTACTGAAGCTTTCTTT; CDR3 protein: CASRRQTTEAFF
V gene: TRBV28; clone size: .; D gene: .; J gene: TRBJ1-1; CDR3 length: 12; CDR3 DNA: TGTGCCAGCAGACTTGGCCCTGGGGAGGCTTTCTTT; CDR3 protein: CASRLGPGEAFF
V gene: TRBV7-9; clone size: .; D gene: .; J gene: TRBJ2-2; CDR3 length: 16; CDR3 DNA: TGTGCCAGCAGCTTAAAAGGAACAGGGAACACCGGGGAGCTGTTTTTT; CDR3 protein: CASSLKGTGNTGELFF
V gene: TRBV2; clone size: .; D gene: .; J gene: TRBJ1-4; CDR3 length: 12; CDR3 DNA: TGTGCCAGTTATTCACTCATTGAAAAACTGTTTTTT; CDR3 protein: CASYSLIEKLFF
V gene: TRBV7-3; clone size: few; D gene: .; J gene: TRBJ1-1; CDR3 length: 13; CDR3 DNA: TGTGCCAGCAGCTCACAAACGAACACTGAAGCTTTCTTT; CDR3 protein: CASSSQTNTEAFF
V gene: TRBV11-2; clone size: .; D gene: .; J gene: TRBJ2-1; CDR3 length: 12; CDR3 DNA: TGTGCCAGCAGCTTAGTATGGAAGGAGCAGTTCTTC; CDR3 protein: CASSLVWKEQFF
V gene: TRBV10-2; clone size: .; D gene: .; J gene: TRBJ2-1; CDR3 length: 15; CDR3 DNA: TGCGCCAGCAGTGAGTCACCTAATCCGGGAAATGAGCAGTTCTTC; CDR3 protein: CASSESPNPGNEQFF
V gene: TRBV29-1; clone size: .; D gene: TRBD2; J gene: TRBJ2-7; CDR3 length: 15; CDR3 DNA: TGCAGCGTTGTTATCGCGGCTAGCGGACCCTACGAGCAGTACTTC; CDR3 protein: CSVVIAASGPYEQYF
V gene: TRBV29-1; clone size: few; D gene: .; J gene: TRBJ2-5; CDR3 length: 13; CDR3 DNA: TGCAGCGCGCGGACAGTGTCCGGGGAGACCCAGTACTTC; CDR3 protein: CSARTVSGETQYF
V gene: TRBV7-8; clone size: .; D gene: .; J gene: TRBJ2-5; CDR3 length: 11; CDR3 DNA: TGTGCCAGCAGCTCGCAAGAGACCCAGTACTTC; CDR3 protein: CASSSQETQYF
V gene: TRBV9; clone size: .; D gene: .; J gene: TRBJ2-7; CDR3 length: 14; CDR3 DNA: TGTGCCAGCAGCCCCCGACAGAAATCCTACGAGCAGTACTTC; CDR3 protein: CASSPRQKSYEQYF
V gene: TRBV27; clone size: .; D gene: TRBD2; J gene: TRBJ2-2; CDR3 length: 16; CDR3 DNA: TGTGCCAGCACCTTGGCTGGGGGGGCGAACACCGGGGAGCTGTTTTTT; CDR3 protein: CASTLAGGANTGELFF
V gene: TRBV7-8; clone size: .; D gene: .; J gene: TRBJ2-4; CDR3 length: 14; CDR3 DNA: TGTGCCAGCAGCAAACTTCCGGAGGACAACATTCAGTACTTC; CDR3 protein: CASSKLPEDNIQYF
V gene: TRBV11-3; clone size: .; D gene: TRBD1; J gene: TRBJ1-1; CDR3 length: 16; CDR3 DNA: TGTGCCAGCAGCTGGACCGGGACAGGGTTGAACACTGAAGCTTTCTTT; CDR3 protein: CASSWTGTGLNTEAFF